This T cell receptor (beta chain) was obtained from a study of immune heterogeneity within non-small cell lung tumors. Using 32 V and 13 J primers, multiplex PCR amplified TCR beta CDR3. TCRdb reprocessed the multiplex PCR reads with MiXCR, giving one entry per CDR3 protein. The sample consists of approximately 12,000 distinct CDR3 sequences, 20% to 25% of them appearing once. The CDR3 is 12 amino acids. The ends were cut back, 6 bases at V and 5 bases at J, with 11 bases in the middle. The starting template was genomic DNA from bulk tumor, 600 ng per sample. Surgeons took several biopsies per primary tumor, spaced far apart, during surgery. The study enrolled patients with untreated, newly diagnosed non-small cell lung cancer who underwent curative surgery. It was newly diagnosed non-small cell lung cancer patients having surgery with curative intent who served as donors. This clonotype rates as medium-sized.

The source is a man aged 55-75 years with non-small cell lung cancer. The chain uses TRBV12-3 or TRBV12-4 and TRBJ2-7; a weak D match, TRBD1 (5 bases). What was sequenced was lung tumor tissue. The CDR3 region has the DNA TGTGCCAGCAGGTGGGGCCCCAACGAGCAGTACTTC. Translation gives CASRWGPNEQYF.